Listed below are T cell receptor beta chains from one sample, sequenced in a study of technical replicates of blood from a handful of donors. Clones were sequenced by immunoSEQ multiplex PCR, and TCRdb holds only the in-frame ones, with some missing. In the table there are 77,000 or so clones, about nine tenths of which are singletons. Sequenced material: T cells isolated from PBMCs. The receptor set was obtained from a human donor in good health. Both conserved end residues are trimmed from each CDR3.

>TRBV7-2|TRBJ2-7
ASSPAPKRDEQY
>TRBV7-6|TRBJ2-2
ASTGSFTGELF
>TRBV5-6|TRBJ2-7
ASSLWEAIYEQY
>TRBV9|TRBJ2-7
ASSGRDRTYEQY
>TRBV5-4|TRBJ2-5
ASSLGQQETQY
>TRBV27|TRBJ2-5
ASSLRGRRETQY
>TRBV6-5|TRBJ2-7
ASSPEVTVEQY
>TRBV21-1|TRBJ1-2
ASSPRRRTNYGYT
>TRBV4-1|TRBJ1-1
ASSLSHVNTEAF
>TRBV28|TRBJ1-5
ASSFKGANQPQH
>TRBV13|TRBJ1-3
ASRARAGNTIY
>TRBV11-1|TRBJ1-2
ASSLGGFYGYT
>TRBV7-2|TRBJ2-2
ASSWDLNTGELF
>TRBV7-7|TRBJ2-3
ASSSGLTKGTDTQY
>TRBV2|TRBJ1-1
ASSERDRVLTEAF
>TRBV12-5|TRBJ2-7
ASGLGTVREQY
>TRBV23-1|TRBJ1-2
ASTEDKVHGYT
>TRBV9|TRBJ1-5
ASSADALKAGEPQH
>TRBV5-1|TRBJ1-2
ASSSPGQGSVSGYT
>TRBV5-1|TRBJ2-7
ASSTPSGPYEQY
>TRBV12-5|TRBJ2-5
ASGLVTPSSGKEKETQY
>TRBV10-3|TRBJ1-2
AISGRDTHYGYT
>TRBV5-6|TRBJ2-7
ASSLVSRGAEQY
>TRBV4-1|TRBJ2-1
ASSQQRGPYEQF
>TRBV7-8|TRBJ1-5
ASSFSNRGEQPQH
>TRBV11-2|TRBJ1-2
ASSYLGSGPLGYT
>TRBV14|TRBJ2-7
ASSQVGGREQY